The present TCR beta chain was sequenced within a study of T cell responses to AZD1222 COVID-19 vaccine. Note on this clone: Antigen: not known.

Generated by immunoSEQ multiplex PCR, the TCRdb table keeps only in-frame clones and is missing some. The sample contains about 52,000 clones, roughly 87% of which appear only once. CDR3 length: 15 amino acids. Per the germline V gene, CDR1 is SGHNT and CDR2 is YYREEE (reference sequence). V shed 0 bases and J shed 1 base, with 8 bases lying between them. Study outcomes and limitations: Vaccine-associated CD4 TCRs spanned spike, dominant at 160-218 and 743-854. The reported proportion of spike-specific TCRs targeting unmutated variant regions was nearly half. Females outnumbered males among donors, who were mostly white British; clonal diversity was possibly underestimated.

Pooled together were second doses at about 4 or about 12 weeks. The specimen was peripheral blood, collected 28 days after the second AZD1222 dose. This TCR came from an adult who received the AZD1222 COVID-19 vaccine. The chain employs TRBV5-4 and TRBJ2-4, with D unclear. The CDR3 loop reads CASSLVPRAKNIQYF. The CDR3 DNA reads TGTGCCAGCAGCTTGGTCCCCAGGGCCAAAAACATTCAGTACTTC.